This record concerns one TCR beta chain sequence. This entry belongs to a study of blood T cell repertoires in COVID-19. With 4 bases clipped from V and 5 bases from J, the junction kept 3 bases outside the gene matches. The CDR3 sequence is 15 residues long. Looked up from germline, CDR1 is SGHRS and CDR2 is YFSETQ. Produced via immunoSEQ multiplex PCR; TCRdb's table is partial and in-frame only. The repertoire consists of about 64,000 clones, with around four fifths occurring once and the leading ten covering about 12%. This sequence joins TRBV5-1 and TRBJ2-2, with 12 bases matching TRBD1. The receptor was isolated from a human donor in a cohort sampled during active COVID-19. The specimen sequenced was peripheral blood. The CDR3 coding sequence is TGCGCCAGCAGCGGGGACAGGGGGCGAACCGGGGAGCTGTTTTTT. Its translation is CASSGDRGRTGELFF.